This T cell receptor (beta chain) is drawn from a study of cytomegalovirus exposure and HLA in healthy donors. In the PCR, 60 Vbeta and 13 Jbeta primers were used. The protocol was immunoSEQ multiplex PCR, while the TCRdb copy is restricted to in-frame clones and leaves out a portion. The sample lists about 150,000 clones; roughly three quarters were seen once. In regard to this clone: Its target is unknown.

Study outcomes and limitations: Sequence variants that were highly shared formed a cluster that was likely a sequencing artifact. Earlier analysis yielded a pattern in which most TCR beta V segments were productive about 87% or about 30% of the time.

Germline V gene lookup returns CDR1 SGHVS and CDR2 FQNEAQ. The V gene lost 2 bases and the J gene lost 2 bases, with 12 bases spanning the gap. The CDR3 runs to 15 residues. V usage is TRBV7-8 and J usage is TRBJ2-5, with D possibly TRBD1 on 6 matching bases. This TCR came from a man younger than 40 in good health and CMV-seropositive. The sample was PBMCs. Here the CDR3 reads CASSLWGQGQETQYF. The CDR3 DNA reads TGTGCCAGCAGCTTATGGGGGCAGGGTCAAGAGACCCAGTACTTC.